This T cell receptor (beta chain) derives from a study of CD8+ T cells in alopecia areata. The overall study: Among treated patients, oral tofacitinib was administered at 5 to 10 mg twice daily. Treated patients' severity was scored by percentage of affected scalp area. Tofacitinib treatment spanned 6 to 18 months, with 6 months off drug afterward.

Treatment specified: oral pan-JAK inhibitor, 5-10 mg twice daily. Alopecia areata patients gave lesional scalp punch biopsies and peripheral blood samples. CDR3 length: 14 residues. CDR1 and CDR2 from the germline V gene are GTSNPN and SVGIG (reference sequence). With V trimmed by 1 base and J by 2 bases, 3 bases remained unmatched. This clone was seen only once. Extracted RNA was reverse transcribed, and the resulting cDNA served as sequencing template. Generated by immunoSEQ multiplex PCR, the TCRdb table keeps only in-frame clones and is missing some. The data hold 100,000 to 120,000 clones, with roughly three fifths observed a single time.

The sequence was obtained from a human donor with alopecia areata. The source material was CD4+ T cells sorted from blood, sampled at week 24, from a patient treated with tofacitinib. The chain couples TRBV30 to TRBJ2-7; 9 bases align to TRBD1. CDR3 sequence: CAWSARDRAYEQYF. CDR3 DNA: TGTGCCTGGAGTGCTCGGGACAGGGCCTACGAGCAGTACTTC.